This T cell receptor (beta chain) was recovered during a study of siplizumab effects on memory and regulatory T cells. General study results and limits: Mapping to unstimulated subsets was achieved for only a minor fraction of alloreactive clones.

Profiling relied on immunoSEQ multiplex PCR, and the TCRdb table lists in-frame clones only, not all of them. This table holds roughly 50,000 clones, roughly 92% found once. Turning to this clone: The antigen is undetermined.

Sequenced: CD8+ T cells sorted from blood. The sequence was obtained from a human donor in good health.

The CDR3 loop reads CASSSPRGNYNEQFF. In nucleotides, the CDR3 is TGTGCCAGCAGCTCTCCGAGGGGGAACTACAATGAGCAGTTCTTC. The chain links TRBV7-9 to TRBJ2-1, with a weak D call TRBD1 (6 bases). The CDR3 runs 15 residues. V gave up 4 bases and J gave up 3 bases, with 13 bases separating them. Germline V gives CDR1 SEHNR, CDR2 FQNEAQ (reference sequence).